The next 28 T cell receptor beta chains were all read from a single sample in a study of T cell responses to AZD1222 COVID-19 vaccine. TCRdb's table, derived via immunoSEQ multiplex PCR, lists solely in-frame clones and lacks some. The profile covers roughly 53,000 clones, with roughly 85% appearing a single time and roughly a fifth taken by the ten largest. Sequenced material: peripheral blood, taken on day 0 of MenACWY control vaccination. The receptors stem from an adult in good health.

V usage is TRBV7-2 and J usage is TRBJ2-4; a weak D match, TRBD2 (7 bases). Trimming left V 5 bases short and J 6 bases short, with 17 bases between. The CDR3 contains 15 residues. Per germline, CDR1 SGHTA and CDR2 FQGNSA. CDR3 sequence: CASSPLGGAANIQYF. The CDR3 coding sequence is TGTGCCAGCAGCCCACTGGGGGGGGCCGCAAACATTCAGTACTTC. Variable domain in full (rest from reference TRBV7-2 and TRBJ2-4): GAGVSQSPSNKVTEKGKDVELRCDPISGHTALYWYRQSLGQGLEFLIYFQGNSAPDKSGLPSDRFSAERTGGSVSTLTIQRTQQEDSAVYLCASSPLGGAANIQYFGAGTRLSVL.

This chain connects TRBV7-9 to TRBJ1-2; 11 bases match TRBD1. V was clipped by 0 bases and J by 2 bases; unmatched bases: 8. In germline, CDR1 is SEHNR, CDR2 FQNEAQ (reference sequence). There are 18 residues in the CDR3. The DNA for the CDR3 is TGTGCCAGCAGCTTAGCAGGGACAGGGGGATCCGCCAACTATGGCTACACCTTC. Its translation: CASSLAGTGGSANYGYTF.

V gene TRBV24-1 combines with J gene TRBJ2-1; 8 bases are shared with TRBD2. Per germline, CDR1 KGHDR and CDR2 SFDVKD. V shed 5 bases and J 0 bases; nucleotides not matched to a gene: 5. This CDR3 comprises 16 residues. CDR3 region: CATSARAGVSYNEQFF. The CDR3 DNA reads TGTGCCACCAGTGCCCGAGCGGGAGTCTCCTACAATGAGCAGTTCTTC.

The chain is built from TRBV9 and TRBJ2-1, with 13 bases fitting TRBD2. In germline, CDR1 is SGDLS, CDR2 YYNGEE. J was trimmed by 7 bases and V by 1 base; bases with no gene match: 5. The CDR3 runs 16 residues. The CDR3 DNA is TGTGCCAGCAGCGTAAGGACTAGCGGGAGATTGAATGAGCAGTTCTTC. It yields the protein CASSVRTSGRLNEQFF.

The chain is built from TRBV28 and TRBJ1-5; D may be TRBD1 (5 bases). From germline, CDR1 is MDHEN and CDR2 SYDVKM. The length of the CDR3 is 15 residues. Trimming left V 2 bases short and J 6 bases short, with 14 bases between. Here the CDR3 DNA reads TGTGCCAGCAGTTTAAGTTCAGGGTGGGGTCAGCCCCAGCATTTT. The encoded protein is CASSLSSGWGQPQHF.

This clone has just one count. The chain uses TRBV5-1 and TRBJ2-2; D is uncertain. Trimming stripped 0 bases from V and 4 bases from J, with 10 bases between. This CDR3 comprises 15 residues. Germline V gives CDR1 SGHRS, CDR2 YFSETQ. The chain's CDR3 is CASSLGAASTGELFF. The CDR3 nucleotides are TGCGCCAGCAGCTTGGGCGCGGCTAGCACCGGGGAGCTGTTTTTT.

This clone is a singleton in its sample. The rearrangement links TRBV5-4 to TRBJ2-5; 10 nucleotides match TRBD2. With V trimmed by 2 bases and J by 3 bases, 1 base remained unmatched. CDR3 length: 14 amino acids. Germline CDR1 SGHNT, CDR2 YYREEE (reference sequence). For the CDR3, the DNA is TGTGCCAGCAGCTTAGGGACTAGCGAAGAGACCCAGTACTTC. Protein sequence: CASSLGTSEETQYF.

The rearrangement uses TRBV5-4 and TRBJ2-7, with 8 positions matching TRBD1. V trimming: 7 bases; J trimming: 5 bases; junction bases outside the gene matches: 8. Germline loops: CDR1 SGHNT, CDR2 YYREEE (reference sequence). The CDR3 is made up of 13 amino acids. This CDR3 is CASGIDRGHEQYF. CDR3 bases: TGTGCCAGCGGAATCGACAGGGGTCACGAGCAGTACTTC. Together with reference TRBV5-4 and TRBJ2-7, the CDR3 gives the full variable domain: ETGVTQSPTHLIKTRGQQVTLRCSSQSGHNTVSWYQQALGQGPQFIFQYYREEENGRGNFPPRFSGLQFPNYSSELNVNALELDDSALYLCASGIDRGHEQYFGPGTRLTVT.

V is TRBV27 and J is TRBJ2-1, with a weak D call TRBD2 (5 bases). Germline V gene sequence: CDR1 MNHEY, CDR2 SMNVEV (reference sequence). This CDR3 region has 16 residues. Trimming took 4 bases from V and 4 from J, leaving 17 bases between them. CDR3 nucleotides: TGTGCCAGCAGTTCTCTTTACCCGGGGAGTTACAATGAGCAGTTCTTC. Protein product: CASSSLYPGSYNEQFF.

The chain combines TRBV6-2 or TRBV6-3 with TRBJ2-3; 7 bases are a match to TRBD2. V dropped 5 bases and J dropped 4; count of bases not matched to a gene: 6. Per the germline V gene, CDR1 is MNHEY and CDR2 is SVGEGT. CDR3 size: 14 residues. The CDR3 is CASSPGLGADTQYF. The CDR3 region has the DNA TGTGCCAGCAGTCCCGGACTAGGAGCAGATACGCAGTATTTT.

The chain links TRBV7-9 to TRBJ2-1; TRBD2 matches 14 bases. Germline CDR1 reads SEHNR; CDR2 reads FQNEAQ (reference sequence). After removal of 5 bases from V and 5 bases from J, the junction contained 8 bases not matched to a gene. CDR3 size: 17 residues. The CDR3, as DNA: TGTGCCAGCAGCGTGGGACTAGCGGGAGCGATGAACAATGAGCAGTTCTTC. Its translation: CASSVGLAGAMNNEQFF.

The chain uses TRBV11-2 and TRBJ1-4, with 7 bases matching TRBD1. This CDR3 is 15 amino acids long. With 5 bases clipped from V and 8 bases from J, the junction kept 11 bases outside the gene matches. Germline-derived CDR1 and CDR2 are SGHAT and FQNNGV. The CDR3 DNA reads TGTGCCAGCAGCACCCCCAGACAGGGAGGAGAAAAACTGTTTTTT. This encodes CASSTPRQGGEKLFF.

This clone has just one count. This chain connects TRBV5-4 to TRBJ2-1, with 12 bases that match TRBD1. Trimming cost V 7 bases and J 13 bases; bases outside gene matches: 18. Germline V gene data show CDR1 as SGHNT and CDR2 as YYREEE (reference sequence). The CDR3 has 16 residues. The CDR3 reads CASSTPGTGGPRRQFF. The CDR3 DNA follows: TGTGCCAGCTCCACGCCGGGGACAGGGGGCCCCAGAAGACAGTTCTTC.

CDR3 protein: CASSQSPGQGLSGANVLTF. CDR3 nucleotides: TGTGCCAGCAGCCAATCGCCGGGACAGGGTCTCTCTGGGGCCAACGTCCTGACTTTC. This sequence joins TRBV14 and TRBJ2-6, with 9 bases identical to TRBD1. Unmatched junction bases numbered 8, after V lost 2 bases and J lost 0 bases. The CDR3 covers 19 residues. The germline V gene has CDR1 SGHDN and CDR2 FVKESK.

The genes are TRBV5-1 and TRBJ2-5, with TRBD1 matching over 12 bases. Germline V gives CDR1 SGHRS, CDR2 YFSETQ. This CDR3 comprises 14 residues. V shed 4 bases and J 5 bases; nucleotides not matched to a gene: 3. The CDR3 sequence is CASSTGTGGETQYF. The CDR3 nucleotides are TGCGCCAGCAGCACGGGGACAGGGGGCGAGACCCAGTACTTC.

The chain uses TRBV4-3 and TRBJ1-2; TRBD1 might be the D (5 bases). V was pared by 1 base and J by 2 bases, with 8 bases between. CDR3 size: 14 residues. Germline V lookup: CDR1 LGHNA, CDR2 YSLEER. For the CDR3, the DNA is TGCGCCAGCAGCCAAGCAGGGTCCAACTATGGCTACACCTTC. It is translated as CASSQAGSNYGYTF.

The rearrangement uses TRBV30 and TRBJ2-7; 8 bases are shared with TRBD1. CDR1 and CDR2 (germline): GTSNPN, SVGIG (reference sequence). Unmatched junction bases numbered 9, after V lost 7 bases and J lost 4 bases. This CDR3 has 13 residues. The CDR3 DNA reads TGTGCCTTGACAGGGGCGAACGCGTACGAGCAGTACTTC. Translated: CALTGANAYEQYF.

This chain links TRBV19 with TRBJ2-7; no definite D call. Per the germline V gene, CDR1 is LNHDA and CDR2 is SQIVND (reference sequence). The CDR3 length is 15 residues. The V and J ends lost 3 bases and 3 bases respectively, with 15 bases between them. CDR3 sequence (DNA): TGTGCCAGTAGTATTTCTGGGCAGCCGCTCTACGAGCAGTACTTC. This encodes CASSISGQPLYEQYF. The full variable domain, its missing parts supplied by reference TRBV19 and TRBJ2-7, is DGGITQSPKYLFRKEGQNVTLSCEQNLNHDAMYWYRQDPGQGLRLIYYSQIVNDFQKGDIAEGYSVSREKKESFPLTVTSAQKNPTAFYLCASSISGQPLYEQYFGPGTRLTVT.

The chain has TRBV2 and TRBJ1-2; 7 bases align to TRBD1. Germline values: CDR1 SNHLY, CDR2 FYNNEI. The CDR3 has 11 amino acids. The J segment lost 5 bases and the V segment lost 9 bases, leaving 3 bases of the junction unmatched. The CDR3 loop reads CARTGEYGYTF. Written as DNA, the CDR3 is TGTGCCAGAACAGGGGAGTATGGCTACACCTTC.

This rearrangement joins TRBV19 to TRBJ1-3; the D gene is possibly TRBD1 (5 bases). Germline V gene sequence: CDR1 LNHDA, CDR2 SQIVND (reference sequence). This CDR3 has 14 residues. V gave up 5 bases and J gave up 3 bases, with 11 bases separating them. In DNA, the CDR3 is TGTGCCAGTAGTCTCCGGGACGGTGGAAACACCATATATTTT. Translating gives CASSLRDGGNTIYF.

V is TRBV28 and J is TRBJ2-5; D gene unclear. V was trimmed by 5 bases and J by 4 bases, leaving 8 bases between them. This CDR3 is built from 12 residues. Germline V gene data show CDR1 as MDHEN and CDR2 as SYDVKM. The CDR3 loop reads CASSAQSETQYF. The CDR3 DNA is TGTGCCAGCAGTGCACAATCAGAGACCCAGTACTTC. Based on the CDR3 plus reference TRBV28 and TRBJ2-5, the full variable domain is DVKVTQSSRYLVKRTGEKVFLECVQDMDHENMFWYRQDPGLGLRLIYFSYDVKMKEKGDIPEGYSVSREKKERFSLILESASTNQTSMYLCASSAQSETQYFGPGTRLLVL.

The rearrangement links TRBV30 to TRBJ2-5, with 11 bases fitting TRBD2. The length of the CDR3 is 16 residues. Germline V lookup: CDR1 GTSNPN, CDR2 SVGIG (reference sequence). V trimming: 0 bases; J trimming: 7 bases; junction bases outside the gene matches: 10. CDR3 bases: TGTGCCTGGAGTGTCCCCCCTAGCGGGAGGTCTGTGACCCAGTACTTC. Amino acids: CAWSVPPSGRSVTQYF.

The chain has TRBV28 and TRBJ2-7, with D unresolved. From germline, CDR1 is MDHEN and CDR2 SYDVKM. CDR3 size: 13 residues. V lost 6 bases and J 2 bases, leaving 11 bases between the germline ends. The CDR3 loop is CASSAVSPYEQYF. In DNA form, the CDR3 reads TGTGCCAGCAGCGCGGTTAGCCCCTACGAGCAGTACTTC.

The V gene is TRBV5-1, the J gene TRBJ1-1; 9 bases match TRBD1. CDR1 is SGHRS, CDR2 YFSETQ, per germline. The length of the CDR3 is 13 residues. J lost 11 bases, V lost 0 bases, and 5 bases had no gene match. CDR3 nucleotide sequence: TGCGCCAGCAGCTTGGATTGGGACAGGGTGGCTTTCTTT. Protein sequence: CASSLDWDRVAFF.

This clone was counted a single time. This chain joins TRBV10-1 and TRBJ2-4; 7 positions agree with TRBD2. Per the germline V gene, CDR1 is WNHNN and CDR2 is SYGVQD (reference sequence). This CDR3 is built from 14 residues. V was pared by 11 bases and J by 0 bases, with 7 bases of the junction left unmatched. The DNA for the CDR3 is TGCGCCGGAAAACTAGCGTTAGCCAAAAACATTCAGTACTTC. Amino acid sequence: CAGKLALAKNIQYF.

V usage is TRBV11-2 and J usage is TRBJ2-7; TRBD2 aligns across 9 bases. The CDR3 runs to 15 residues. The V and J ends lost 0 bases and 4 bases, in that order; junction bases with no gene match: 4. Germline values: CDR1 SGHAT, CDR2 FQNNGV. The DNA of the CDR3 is TGTGCCAGCAGCTTAGAGCGGGAGGGCCGGTACGAGCAGTACTTC. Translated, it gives CASSLEREGRYEQYF.

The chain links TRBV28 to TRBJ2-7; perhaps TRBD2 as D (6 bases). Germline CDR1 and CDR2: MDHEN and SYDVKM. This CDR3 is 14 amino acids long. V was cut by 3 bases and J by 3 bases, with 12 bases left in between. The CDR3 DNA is TGTGCCAGCAGTTTGACGGGAGCGATCTACGAGCAGTACTTC. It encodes CASSLTGAIYEQYF.

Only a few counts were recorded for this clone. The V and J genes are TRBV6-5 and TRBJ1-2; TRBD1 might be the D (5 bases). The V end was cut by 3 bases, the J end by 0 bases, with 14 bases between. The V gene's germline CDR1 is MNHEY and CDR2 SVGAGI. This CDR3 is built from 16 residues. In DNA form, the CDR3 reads TGTGCCAGCAGTTATAAGGGGATGGGAACTAACTATGGCTACACCTTC. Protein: CASSYKGMGTNYGYTF.